These 30 T cell receptor beta chains were all obtained from the same sample, sequenced in a study of pediatric ulcerative colitis. Clones were read by immunoSEQ multiplex PCR, and TCRdb kept only the in-frame ones, dropping some. Of fewer than 40,000 clones detected, around 82% appear once; the ten largest clones hold around 4.5%. Sequenced input: blood. The source of these receptors is a boy aged 10-17 years with severe ulcerative colitis.

The CDR3 here is CASSQGSWQGAWGELFF. The CDR3 nucleotides read TGTGCCAGCAGCCAAGGATCGTGGCAGGGGGCTTGGGGGGAGCTGTTTTTT. The J gene is TRBJ2-2, the V gene TRBV14, with 8 positions matching TRBD1. Losses at the gene ends were 1 base for V and 8 bases for J; bases not matched to a gene: 12. Germline CDR1 reads SGHDN; CDR2 reads FVKESK. The CDR3 extends over 17 amino acids.

The rearrangement uses TRBV19 and TRBJ2-7; 9 bases line up with TRBD1. The V and J ends lost 4 bases and 1 base, in that order; junction bases with no gene match: 2. Germline values: CDR1 LNHDA, CDR2 SQIVND (reference sequence). There are 14 residues in the CDR3. This chain's CDR3 is CASSTGTGSYEQYF. Written as DNA, the CDR3 is TGTGCCAGTAGTACCGGGACAGGGTCCTACGAGCAGTACTTC.

The V and J genes are TRBV9 and TRBJ2-3; D unresolved. Between the trimmed V and J ends, which lost 7 bases and 4 bases, there was a span of 10 bases. Looked up from germline, CDR1 is SGDLS and CDR2 is YYNGEE. CDR3 size: 12 residues. The CDR3 DNA sequence: TGTGCCAGCGGTACTCCGTCAGATACGCAGTATTTT. Amino acids: CASGTPSDTQYF.

The CDR3 DNA reads TGCGCCAGCAGCTTGGCCGGAGGAGGCCCCTACGAGCAGTACTTC. Its protein product is CASSLAGGGPYEQYF. The chain uses TRBV5-1 and TRBJ2-7; D might be TRBD2 (5 bases). Germline CDR1 is SGHRS and CDR2 is YFSETQ. The V end was cut by 0 bases, the J end by 2 bases, with 12 bases between. The CDR3 has 15 amino acids.

The rearrangement uses TRBV12-5 and TRBJ2-3; D remains unclear. The germline V and J ends were trimmed by 1 base and 0 bases, with 11 bases remaining between them. Looked up from germline, CDR1 is LGHNT and CDR2 is FRNRAP. The CDR3 spans 16 residues. The CDR3: CASGLARSPSTDTQYF. The CDR3 DNA reads as TGTGCTAGTGGTTTGGCCCGGAGCCCTAGCACAGATACGCAGTATTTT.

The chain joins TRBV4-3 to TRBJ2-3; TRBD2 might be the D (5 bases). V lost 5 bases and J 0 bases, leaving 12 bases between the germline ends. This CDR3 is 15 amino acids long. The germline V gene encodes CDR1 LGHNA and CDR2 YSLEER. The CDR3 reads CASSYTADSTDTQYF. DNA for the CDR3: TGCGCCAGCAGCTACACAGCGGATAGCACAGATACGCAGTATTTT.

This clone was seen just once. V and J are TRBV7-9 and TRBJ2-1, with TRBD2 matching 8 bases. V trimming: 1 base; J trimming: 3 bases; junction bases outside the gene matches: 2. Per germline, CDR1 SEHNR and CDR2 FQNEAQ (reference sequence). The CDR3 covers 15 residues. CDR3 sequence (DNA): TGTGCCAGCAGCTTAGTGCGGGGGGTCTACAATGAGCAGTTCTTC. Encoded protein: CASSLVRGVYNEQFF. The whole variable domain, remainder taken from reference TRBV7-9 and TRBJ2-1, is DTGVSQNPRHKITKRGQNVTFRCDPISEHNRLYWYRQTLGQGPEFLTYFQNEAQLEKSRLLSDRFSAERPKGSFSTLEIQRTEQGDSAMYLCASSLVRGVYNEQFFGPGTRLTVL.

The table lists this clone with a few counts. This chain uses TRBV29-1 with TRBJ1-2; TRBD1 aligns across 12 bases. CDR1 is SQVTM and CDR2 is ANQGSEA in the germline V gene. V gave up 3 bases and J gave up 8 bases; unmatched junction bases: 4. The CDR3 is 13 amino acids. The CDR3 nucleotides read TGCAGCGTTGAGGGACAGGGGGCTCGGGGCTACACCTTC. It encodes CSVEGQGARGYTF. The whole variable domain, remainder taken from reference TRBV29-1 and TRBJ1-2, is SAVISQKPSRDICQRGTSLTIQCQVDSQVTMMFWYRQQPGQSLTLIATANQGSEATYESGFVIDKFPISRPNLTFSTLTVSNMSPEDSSIYLCSVEGQGARGYTFGSGTRLTVV.

J is TRBJ2-2 and V is TRBV5-1; 8 bases map to TRBD2. The CDR3 totals 16 residues. V was pared by 2 bases and J by 5 bases, with 8 bases of the junction left unmatched. The germline V gene encodes CDR1 SGHRS and CDR2 YFSETQ. CDR3: CASSFGRGGRTGELFF. CDR3 coding DNA: TGCGCCAGCAGCTTCGGACGGGGGGGCCGAACCGGGGAGCTGTTTTTT.

This clone occurred a few times. V gene TRBV7-9 combines with J gene TRBJ1-4; no definite D call. This CDR3 region has 17 residues. Trimming cost V 4 bases and J 0 bases, with 15 bases left between them. Germline V gives CDR1 SEHNR, CDR2 FQNEAQ (reference sequence). This CDR3 is CASSSLGPYPTNEKLFF. In DNA form, the CDR3 reads TGTGCCAGCAGCTCACTCGGACCGTACCCAACTAATGAAAAACTGTTTTTT.

This clone appeared a few times. The chain carries TRBV10-3 and TRBJ1-1; perhaps TRBD1 as D (6 bases). CDR3 length: 11 amino acids. Germline loops: CDR1 ENHRY, CDR2 SYGVKD. Trimming pared 10 bases from V and 4 bases from J, leaving 10 bases between. CDR3 sequence reads: CATQGSTEAFF. The CDR3 DNA reads as TGTGCCACACAGGGTAGCACTGAAGCTTTCTTT.

The chain carries TRBV13 and TRBJ2-3, with D perhaps matching TRBD1 (6 bases). The CDR3 is made up of 17 amino acids. Germline V gives CDR1 PRHDT, CDR2 FYEKMQ (reference sequence). Trimming removed 4 bases at V and 3 bases at J, with 20 bases between. CDR3 loop: CASSSPWPRGSTDTQYF. The CDR3 DNA reads TGTGCCAGCAGCTCTCCTTGGCCCAGGGGATCGACAGATACGCAGTATTTT.

The chain is built from TRBV9 and TRBJ2-3, with TRBD2 matching over 8 bases. Germline CDR1 reads SGDLS; CDR2 reads YYNGEE. The CDR3 spans 15 residues. V shed 0 bases and J 0 bases; nucleotides not matched to a gene: 0. CDR3 in amino acids: CASSVGGGSTDTQYF. CDR3 sequence (DNA): TGTGCCAGCAGCGTAGGCGGGGGGAGCACAGATACGCAGTATTTT.

The chain recombines TRBV27 with TRBJ2-2; 7 nucleotides agree with TRBD1. The V gene's germline CDR1 is MNHEY and CDR2 SMNVEV (reference sequence). The CDR3 covers 15 residues. Trimming at V came to 6 bases and at J to 1 base, leaving 5 bases not matched to a gene. The CDR3 loop is CASSRQGRNTGELFF. DNA for the CDR3: TGTGCCAGCAGCCGACAGGGCCGGAACACCGGGGAGCTGTTTTTT.

As regards this clone: A junction end diverges from the germline sequence, so it may reflect a read error. The genes are TRBV4-3 and TRBJ1-3; no clear D gene. Germline V gene sequence: CDR1 LGHNA, CDR2 YSLEER. CDR3 length: 18 residues. The CDR3 sequence is CASSQDGFGASSGNTIYF. The CDR3 DNA reads as TGCGCCAGCAGTCAAGATGGGTTCGGCGCCTCCTCTGGAAACACCATATATTTT.

The chain is built from TRBV27 and TRBJ2-1; D perhaps matches TRBD1 (5 bases). Trimming removed 4 bases from V and 7 bases from J, with 14 bases in between. From germline, CDR1 is MNHEY and CDR2 SMNVEV (reference sequence). The CDR3 length is 14 residues. In DNA, the CDR3 is TGTGCCAGCAGTTCCCTCAGGGCAGGAAATGAGCAGTTCTTC. It is translated as CASSSLRAGNEQFF.

The CDR3 coding sequence is TGCGCCAGCAGCGGGGGCCTTGGGGGCTTGGGAAACACCATATATTTT. This encodes CASSGGLGGLGNTIYF. The chain employs TRBV5-1 and TRBJ1-3; tentatively, D is TRBD1 (6 bases). CDR3 length equals 16 residues. Trimming left V 4 bases short and J 4 bases short, with 18 bases between. Germline CDR1 SGHRS, CDR2 YFSETQ. Using reference TRBV5-1 and TRBJ1-3 for the parts outside the CDR3, the full variable domain is KAGVTQTPRYLIKTRGQQVTLSCSPISGHRSVSWYQQTPGQGLQFLFEYFSETQRNKGNFPGRFSGRQFSNSRSEMNVSTLELGDSALYLCASSGGLGGLGNTIYFGEGSWLTVV.

This chain links TRBV2 with TRBJ2-1, with D possibly being TRBD2 (8 bases). Trimming stripped 6 bases from V and 4 bases from J, with 16 bases between. The germline gives CDR1 SNHLY, CDR2 FYNNEI. The CDR3 covers 15 residues. The CDR3 DNA is TGTGCCAGCAGGCCAGGGGGACTAGTTTACAATGAGCAGTTCTTC. Residues: CASRPGGLVYNEQFF.

J is TRBJ2-5 and V is TRBV9; 10 nucleotides match TRBD2. The J segment lost 4 bases and the V segment lost 5 bases, leaving 5 bases of the junction unmatched. There are 14 residues in the CDR3. CDR1 is SGDLS, CDR2 YYNGEE, per germline. The CDR3, as DNA: TGTGCCAGCAGTCCAGCGGGGGGGCTAGAGACCCAGTACTTC. As protein: CASSPAGGLETQYF.

The chain joins TRBV5-4 to TRBJ1-4; D might be TRBD1 (5 bases). The germline V gene encodes CDR1 SGHNT and CDR2 YYREEE (reference sequence). With 1 base removed from V and 5 bases from J, the gap between germline ends came to 12 bases. This CDR3 spans 15 amino acids. DNA of the CDR3: TGTGCCAGCAGCTTGTCGATAGCAGGGAATGAAAAACTGTTTTTT. Protein sequence: CASSLSIAGNEKLFF.

The genes are TRBV11-1 and TRBJ1-4; D gene ambiguous. Germline loops: CDR1 SGHAT, CDR2 FQDESV (reference sequence). Deletions cut 0 bases from V and 5 bases from J, with 10 bases between. CDR3 length: 15 residues. The CDR3 here is CASSLADGLNEKLFF. The CDR3 DNA follows: TGTGCCAGCAGCTTAGCGGACGGCCTGAATGAAAAACTGTTTTTT.

The chain employs TRBV13 and TRBJ2-1; TRBD1 is a possible D gene (6 bases). The germline V gene has CDR1 PRHDT and CDR2 FYEKMQ (reference sequence). The CDR3 totals 14 residues. V was trimmed by 10 bases and J by 3 bases, leaving 16 bases between them. CDR3 in DNA: TGTGCCACCACTCCGGGGACACACTACAATGAGCAGTTCTTC. It encodes CATTPGTHYNEQFF.

This chain uses TRBV7-3 with TRBJ2-1, with D tentatively TRBD1 (6 bases). CDR1 and CDR2 (germline): SGHTA, FQGTGA. V was pared by 6 bases and J by 6 bases, with 15 bases between. The CDR3 consists of 14 residues. DNA of the CDR3: TGTGCCAGCAGTCCGGGCACAGGGTTCAATGAGCAGTTCTTC. Translation gives CASSPGTGFNEQFF.

This clone appeared once. This sequence joins TRBV18 and TRBJ1-1; D is possibly TRBD1 (6 bases). Germline V gives CDR1 KGHSH, CDR2 LQKENI. This CDR3 has 14 amino acids. V was cut by 2 bases and J by 1 base, with 8 bases left in between. CDR3 in amino acids: CASSPTGSNTEAFF. DNA for the CDR3: TGTGCCAGCTCACCAACAGGGTCGAACACTGAAGCTTTCTTT.

The chain couples TRBV7-9 to TRBJ2-3; 8 bases are a match to TRBD1. With V trimmed by 1 base and J by 1 base, 1 base remained unmatched. Germline lookup yields CDR1 SEHNR and CDR2 FQNEAQ (reference sequence). The CDR3 is 15 amino acids. In nucleotides, the CDR3 is TGTGCCAGCAGCTTAGTGACAGGGGGCACAGATACGCAGTATTTT. This translates into CASSLVTGGTDTQYF. Combining the CDR3 with reference TRBV7-9 and TRBJ2-3 gives the whole variable domain DTGVSQNPRHKITKRGQNVTFRCDPISEHNRLYWYRQTLGQGPEFLTYFQNEAQLEKSRLLSDRFSAERPKGSFSTLEIQRTEQGDSAMYLCASSLVTGGTDTQYFGPGTRLTVL.

This chain links TRBV9 with TRBJ1-1; maybe TRBD1 (5 bases). The germline V gene has CDR1 SGDLS and CDR2 YYNGEE. This CDR3 contains 16 residues. Deletions cut 5 bases from V and 2 bases from J, with 19 bases between. The CDR3 DNA reads as TGTGCCAGCAGTACGAGACAGACAGTAACCAACACTGAAGCTTTCTTT. Amino acids: CASSTRQTVTNTEAFF.

The chain uses TRBV4-3 and TRBJ1-5; D might be TRBD1 (6 bases). The CDR3 runs 21 residues. The ends were cut back, 4 bases at V and 4 bases at J, with 32 bases in the middle. Looked up from germline, CDR1 is LGHNA and CDR2 is YSLEER. In nucleotides, the CDR3 is TGCGCCAGCAGCCTCAAGCACTCTGGGGGAGCTTTTGGGACAACGAATCAGCCCCAGCATTTT. This translates into CASSLKHSGGAFGTTNQPQHF.

The J gene is TRBJ1-5, the V gene TRBV19; no firm D call. This CDR3 contains 14 residues. Germline assignment: CDR1 LNHDA and CDR2 SQIVND (reference sequence). The V gene lost 6 bases and the J gene lost 0 bases, with 9 bases spanning the gap. The CDR3 spells CASRGLYSNQPQHF. The CDR3 region has the DNA TGTGCCAGTAGGGGTCTTTATAGCAATCAGCCCCAGCATTTT. The whole variable domain, remainder taken from reference TRBV19 and TRBJ1-5, is DGGITQSPKYLFRKEGQNVTLSCEQNLNHDAMYWYRQDPGQGLRLIYYSQIVNDFQKGDIAEGYSVSREKKESFPLTVTSAQKNPTAFYLCASRGLYSNQPQHFGDGTRLSIL.

The table lists this clone with a count of one. The V and J genes are TRBV2 and TRBJ2-1; either TRBD1 or TRBD2 may fit D (7 bases each). Looked up from germline, CDR1 is SNHLY and CDR2 is FYNNEI. The CDR3 spans 15 residues. The V end was cut by 4 bases, the J end by 4 bases, with 14 bases between. In DNA form, the CDR3 reads TGTGCCAGCAGTGGGCAGGGGGGGCGGTACAATGAGCAGTTCTTC. It is translated as CASSGQGGRYNEQFF.

The genes are TRBV6-5 and TRBJ2-7; 7 nucleotides line up with TRBD2. The junction had 8 bases not matched to a gene; V was cut back by 5 bases and J by 7 bases. CDR1 MNHEY and CDR2 SVGAGI come from the germline V gene. The CDR3 consists of 13 residues. The CDR3: CASSTLAAGEQYF. The DNA for the CDR3 is TGTGCCAGCAGTACTCTAGCGGCTGGGGAGCAGTACTTC.